A selection of T cell receptor beta chains follows, all from one sample in a study of blood T cells in healthy people across ages. TCRdb processed the 5' RACE reads anew with MiXCR; each CDR3 protein has one entry. The repertoire includes 710,000 or so distinct CDR3 sequences, about 34% of them detected once, and roughly 15% sits in the top ten. Sequenced input: blood. Receptor source: a woman of 80 years or more in good health. CDR3s include the opening cysteine and the closing phenylalanine or tryptophan. The order of the fields is D gene, V gene, clone size, J gene, CDR3 DNA, CDR3 protein. The D gene is left open where the match is weak. Not all rows give a size; the values are once, few, many and, for expanded clones, a class.

TRBD1	TRBV4-1	many	TRBJ1-2	TGCGCCAGCAGCCAAGATAGCAGGGGGCTTTATGGCTACACCTTC	CASSQDSRGLYGYTF
TRBD2	TRBV7-2	many	TRBJ2-5	TGTGCCAGCAGTGGGGGGGACCTAGAGACCCAGTACTTC	CASSGGDLETQYF
-	TRBV6-2/TRBV6-3	few	TRBJ1-1	TGTGCCAGCAGTTCTCAGGAGGTTTTTGAAGCTTTCTTT	CASSSQEVFEAFF
-	TRBV6-6	-	TRBJ2-1	TGTGCCAGCAACGACCTCCGGGACTTTTACAATGAGCAGTTCTTC	CASNDLRDFYNEQFF
-	TRBV30	-	TRBJ1-4	TGTGCCTGGAGCTCCTCCGGACCCTCGGAGGAAAAACTGTTTTTT	CAWSSSGPSEEKLFF
TRBD2	TRBV7-2	many	TRBJ2-7	TGTGCCAGCAGCTCCGCAGCGGGGAAAACCCACGAGCAGTACTTC	CASSSAAGKTHEQYF
-	TRBV6-2/TRBV6-3	many	TRBJ1-2	TGTGCCAGCACCAGGGATGGCAACTATGGCTACACCTTC	CASTRDGNYGYTF
-	TRBV7-2	many	TRBJ1-5	TGTGCCAGCAGTCATGGGGGTCGGCGCAATCAGCCCCAGCATTTT	CASSHGGRRNQPQHF
-	TRBV5-5	-	TRBJ1-1	TGTGCCAGCAGCTTGGATGCAGGGAATACTGAAGCTTTCTTT	CASSLDAGNTEAFF
-	TRBV30	many	TRBJ2-7	TGTGCCTGGAGTCCTGGGACGGTGCACTACGAGCAGTACTTC	CAWSPGTVHYEQYF
-	TRBV6-5	many	TRBJ1-2	TGTGCCAGCAGACAGGACACCTATGGCTACACCTTC	CASRQDTYGYTF
TRBD2	TRBV20-1	-	TRBJ2-5	TGCAGTGCTAGCCAAAGTGGGTGGCGGGGGGGCTCCAGCCAGCAAGAGACCCAGTACTTC	CSASQSGWRGGSSQQETQYF
TRBD2	TRBV7-2	once	TRBJ2-3	TGTGCCAGCAGCCGAGTTTCTAGCGGGGGCGGGACAGATACGCAGTATTTT	CASSRVSSGGGTDTQYF
TRBD1	TRBV24-1	few	TRBJ2-5	TGTGCCACCAGTGATACAGGGACAGGAGCCTCTACGAATGAGCAGTACTTC	CATSDTGTGASTNEQYF
TRBD1	TRBV14	-	TRBJ2-5	TGTGCCAGCAGCCAACAGGGGGTTTCGGAGACCCAGTACTTC	CASSQQGVSETQYF
-	TRBV4-2	many	TRBJ1-1	TGTGCCAGCAGCCAAGAACAAACAACTGAAGCTTTCTTT	CASSQEQTTEAFF
TRBD1	TRBV12-3/TRBV12-4	many	TRBJ1-2	TGTGCCAGCAGTTCCGACAGGGCTTACTATGGCTACACCTTC	CASSSDRAYYGYTF
-	TRBV20-1	-	TRBJ2-4	TGCAGTGCTAGAGGCGGGGGTAGTGGGGGCTCCAAAAACATTCAGTACTTC	CSARGGGSGGSKNIQYF
-	TRBV10-3	many	TRBJ1-2	TGTGCCATCAGTGAATCTCAGGAGGGGGATGGCTACACCTTC	CAISESQEGDGYTF
-	TRBV12-3/TRBV12-4	-	TRBJ1-1	TGTGCCAGCACTCTAAGAAGGGACACTGAAGCTTTCTTT	CASTLRRDTEAFF
-	TRBV20-1	many	TRBJ2-7	TGCAGGACCGGGGACACCCACGGGCGTCCGTACTTC	CRTGDTHGRPYF
-	TRBV14	once	TRBJ2-5	TGTGCCAGCAGCCAACGGGAGCAGAACCAAGAGACCCAGTACTTC	CASSQREQNQETQYF
TRBD1	TRBV27	many	TRBJ2-7	TGTGCCAGCAGTTTTCTAAAAACTCCGGGACAGGGGGACTACGAGCAGTACTTC	CASSFLKTPGQGDYEQYF
-	TRBV12-3/TRBV12-4	many	TRBJ2-5	TGTGCCAGCAGTTTAGTGTATGCGGAGACCCAGTACTTC	CASSLVYAETQYF
-	TRBV9	many	TRBJ2-7	TGTGCCAGCAGCGTAGCCGGGGTTTCGGGGGAGCAGTACTTC	CASSVAGVSGEQYF
-	TRBV20-1	few	TRBJ1-6	TGCAGTGCTCCGACGGGTTCCAATTCACCCCTCCACTTT	CSAPTGSNSPLHF
TRBD2	TRBV9	many	TRBJ2-3	TGTGCCAGCAGCGTAGAACCTAGCGGGGGGGCCACGCAGTATTTT	CASSVEPSGGATQYF